A selection of T cell receptor beta chains follows, all from one sample in a study of control samples from healthy donors and cancer patients. The repertoire was sequenced with immunoSEQ multiplex PCR; TCRdb's copy has only in-frame clones and lacks some. The sample has approximately 150,000 clones, about 94% seen once. Specimen: PBMCs. The receptor set was obtained from a man in his sixties with colorectal cancer. The CDR3 runs from the conserved cysteine through the conserved F or W. The order of the fields is V gene, D gene, clone size, J gene, CDR3 DNA, CDR3 protein. A D gene is named only where the DNA matches it firmly. Size is omitted from some rows. Given values are once, few, many or a class for expanded clones.

v_call: TRBV9; d_call: NA; clone_size: NA; j_call: TRBJ2-3; cdr3_nt: TGTGCCAGCAGAAGGACAGGCACAGATACGCAGTATTTT; cdr3_aa: CASRRTGTDTQYF
v_call: TRBV10-1; d_call: NA; clone_size: once; j_call: TRBJ1-5; cdr3_nt: TGCGCCAGCAGTGAAGAGCTTCCATCTCCAGACTATCAGCCCCAGCATTTT; cdr3_aa: CASSEELPSPDYQPQHF
v_call: TRBV19; d_call: TRBD1; clone_size: NA; j_call: TRBJ1-1; cdr3_nt: TGTGCCAGTGGGGCGGGACAGACCTTGAACACTGAAGCTTTCTTT; cdr3_aa: CASGAGQTLNTEAFF
v_call: TRBV7-8; d_call: TRBD1; clone_size: NA; j_call: TRBJ1-5; cdr3_nt: TGTGCCAGCAGCGGCAGGGGAGGGGGCCAGCCCCAGCATTTT; cdr3_aa: CASSGRGGGQPQHF
v_call: TRBV18; d_call: NA; clone_size: NA; j_call: TRBJ1-2; cdr3_nt: TGTGCCAGCTCACCAGCTGGGACCCTTAACTATGGCTACACCTTC; cdr3_aa: CASSPAGTLNYGYTF
v_call: TRBV3-1/TRBV3-2; d_call: NA; clone_size: NA; j_call: TRBJ2-5; cdr3_nt: TGTGCCAGCAGCCAAGAAAGAGAGACCCAGTACTTC; cdr3_aa: CASSQERETQYF
v_call: TRBV7-8; d_call: TRBD1; clone_size: few; j_call: TRBJ1-4; cdr3_nt: TGTGCCAGCAGCCCCGGGGGACAGGGGGCGGAAAAACTGTTTTTT; cdr3_aa: CASSPGGQGAEKLFF
v_call: TRBV5-1; d_call: NA; clone_size: NA; j_call: TRBJ2-7; cdr3_nt: TGCGCCAGCAGCGAGAACGGGAACGAGCAGTACTTC; cdr3_aa: CASSENGNEQYF
v_call: TRBV11-3; d_call: TRBD1; clone_size: few; j_call: TRBJ2-3; cdr3_nt: TGTGCCAGCAGCTTCCAGGGGGACGATACGCAGTATTTT; cdr3_aa: CASSFQGDDTQYF
v_call: TRBV30; d_call: NA; clone_size: NA; j_call: TRBJ2-7; cdr3_nt: TGTGCCTGGAGCCCCTCCGGACGGTCTTCCTACGAGCAGTACTTC; cdr3_aa: CAWSPSGRSSYEQYF
v_call: TRBV6-6; d_call: NA; clone_size: NA; j_call: TRBJ1-1; cdr3_nt: TGTGCCAGCAGTTACAGAAGGGAGAACACTGAAGCTTTCTTT; cdr3_aa: CASSYRRENTEAFF
v_call: TRBV24-1; d_call: TRBD1; clone_size: NA; j_call: TRBJ2-2; cdr3_nt: TGTGCCACCAGTGATACAGGGGTTGGCGGGGAGCTGTTTTTT; cdr3_aa: CATSDTGVGGELFF
v_call: TRBV2; d_call: TRBD2; clone_size: NA; j_call: TRBJ2-1; cdr3_nt: TGTGCCAGCAGTGGCGGGGGGGGTTACAATGAGCAGTTCTTC; cdr3_aa: CASSGGGGYNEQFF
v_call: TRBV7-2; d_call: NA; clone_size: NA; j_call: TRBJ1-2; cdr3_nt: TGTGCCAGCAGCTTATCCCGGGGGGGCTATGGCTACACCTTC; cdr3_aa: CASSLSRGGYGYTF
v_call: TRBV7-6; d_call: TRBD1; clone_size: NA; j_call: TRBJ2-3; cdr3_nt: TGTGCCAGCAGCACCCGACAGGGGGCCAGCACAGATACGCAGTATTTT; cdr3_aa: CASSTRQGASTDTQYF
v_call: TRBV7-2; d_call: NA; clone_size: NA; j_call: TRBJ2-2; cdr3_nt: TGTGCCAGCAGCTTATATGACGTCGGGGAGCTGTTTTTT; cdr3_aa: CASSLYDVGELFF
v_call: TRBV6-1; d_call: TRBD1; clone_size: once; j_call: TRBJ2-2; cdr3_nt: TGTGCCAGCAGTGGAGCAGGGGGAAACGCCGGGGAGCTGTTTTTT; cdr3_aa: CASSGAGGNAGELFF
v_call: TRBV4-3; d_call: TRBD2; clone_size: NA; j_call: TRBJ2-3; cdr3_nt: TGCGCCAGCAGCCAAGATATAAGCGGGGTTTCTAAAGATACGCAGTATTTT; cdr3_aa: CASSQDISGVSKDTQYF
v_call: TRBV10-2; d_call: TRBD1; clone_size: NA; j_call: TRBJ1-1; cdr3_nt: TGCGCCACCCGGACAGGGTGGTACACTGAAGCTTTCTTT; cdr3_aa: CATRTGWYTEAFF
v_call: TRBV7-2; d_call: NA; clone_size: NA; j_call: TRBJ1-1; cdr3_nt: TGTGCCAGCAGCGTTCAGGGGTATGAAGCTTTCTTT; cdr3_aa: CASSVQGYEAFF
v_call: TRBV3-1/TRBV3-2; d_call: TRBD2; clone_size: NA; j_call: TRBJ2-7; cdr3_nt: TGTGCCAGCAGCCGGGGGACTAGCGGGGGTGGAGAGCAGTACTTC; cdr3_aa: CASSRGTSGGGEQYF
v_call: TRBV5-4; d_call: NA; clone_size: NA; j_call: TRBJ2-3; cdr3_nt: TGTGCCAGCAGCTTTTACCGGGGTCTAAAAATCACAGATACGCAGTATTTT; cdr3_aa: CASSFYRGLKITDTQYF
v_call: TRBV5-6; d_call: NA; clone_size: NA; j_call: TRBJ1-1; cdr3_nt: TGTGCCAGCAGCTTGGCTTATGTAGGGAACACTGAAGCTTTCTTT; cdr3_aa: CASSLAYVGNTEAFF
v_call: TRBV7-2; d_call: NA; clone_size: NA; j_call: TRBJ1-5; cdr3_nt: TGTGCCAGCAGCTTAGGGTCAGGATCTAATCAGCCCCAGCATTTT; cdr3_aa: CASSLGSGSNQPQHF